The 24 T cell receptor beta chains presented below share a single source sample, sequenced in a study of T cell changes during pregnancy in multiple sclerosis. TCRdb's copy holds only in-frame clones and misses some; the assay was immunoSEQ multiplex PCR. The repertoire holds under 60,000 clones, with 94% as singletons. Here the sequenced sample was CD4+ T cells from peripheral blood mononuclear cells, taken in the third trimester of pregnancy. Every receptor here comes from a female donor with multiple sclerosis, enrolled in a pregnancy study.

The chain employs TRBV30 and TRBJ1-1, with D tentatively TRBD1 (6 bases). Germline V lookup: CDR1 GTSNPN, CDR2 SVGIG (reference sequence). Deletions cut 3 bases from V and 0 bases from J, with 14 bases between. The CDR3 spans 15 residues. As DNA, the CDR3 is TGTGCCTGGAGGGTCGGACAGAGCATGAACACTGAAGCTTTCTTT. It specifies CAWRVGQSMNTEAFF.

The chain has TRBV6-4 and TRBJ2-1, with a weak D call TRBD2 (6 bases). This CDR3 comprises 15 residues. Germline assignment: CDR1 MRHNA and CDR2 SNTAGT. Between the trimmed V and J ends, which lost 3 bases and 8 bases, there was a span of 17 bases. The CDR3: CASSDRGLSTDEQFF. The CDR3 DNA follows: TGTGCCAGCAGTGATCGGGGACTCTCGACGGATGAGCAGTTCTTC.

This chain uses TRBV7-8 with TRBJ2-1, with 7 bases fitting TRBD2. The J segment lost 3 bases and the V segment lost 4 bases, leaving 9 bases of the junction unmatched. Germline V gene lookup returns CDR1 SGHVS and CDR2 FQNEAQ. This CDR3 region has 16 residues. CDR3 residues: CASSSLGLILYNEQFF. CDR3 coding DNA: TGTGCCAGCAGCTCATTGGGACTAATTCTCTACAATGAGCAGTTCTTC.

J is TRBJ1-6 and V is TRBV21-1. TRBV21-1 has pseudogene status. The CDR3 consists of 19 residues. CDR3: CASSKAAQSGEPGYSPLHF. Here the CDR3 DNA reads TGTGCCAGCAGCAAAGCTGCGCAGTCGGGGGAGCCGGGGTATTCACCCCTCCACTTT.

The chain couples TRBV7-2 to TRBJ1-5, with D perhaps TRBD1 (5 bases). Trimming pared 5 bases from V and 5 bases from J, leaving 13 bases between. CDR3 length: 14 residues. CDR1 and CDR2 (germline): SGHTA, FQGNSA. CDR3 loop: CASSPATRDQPQHF. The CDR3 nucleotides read TGTGCCAGCAGCCCGGCCACCAGGGATCAGCCCCAGCATTTT.

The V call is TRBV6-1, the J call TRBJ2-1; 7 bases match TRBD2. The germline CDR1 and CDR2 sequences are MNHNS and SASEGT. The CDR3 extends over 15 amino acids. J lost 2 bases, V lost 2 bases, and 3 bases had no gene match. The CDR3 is CASSEIGGAYNEQFF. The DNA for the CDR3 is TGTGCCAGCAGTGAAATTGGGGGGGCCTACAATGAGCAGTTCTTC.

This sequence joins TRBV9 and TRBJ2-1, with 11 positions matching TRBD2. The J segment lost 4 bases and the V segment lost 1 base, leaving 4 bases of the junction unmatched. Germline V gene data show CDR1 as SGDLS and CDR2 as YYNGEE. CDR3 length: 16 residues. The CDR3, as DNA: TGTGCCAGCAGCGTAACCGGGACTAGCGGATACAATGAGCAGTTCTTC. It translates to CASSVTGTSGYNEQFF.

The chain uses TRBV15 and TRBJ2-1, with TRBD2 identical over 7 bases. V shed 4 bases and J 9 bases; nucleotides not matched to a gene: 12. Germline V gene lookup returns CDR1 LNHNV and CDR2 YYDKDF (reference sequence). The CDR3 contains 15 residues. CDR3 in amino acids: CATSKELAAYGEQFF. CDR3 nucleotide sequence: TGTGCCACCAGCAAGGAGCTAGCGGCGTACGGTGAGCAGTTCTTC.

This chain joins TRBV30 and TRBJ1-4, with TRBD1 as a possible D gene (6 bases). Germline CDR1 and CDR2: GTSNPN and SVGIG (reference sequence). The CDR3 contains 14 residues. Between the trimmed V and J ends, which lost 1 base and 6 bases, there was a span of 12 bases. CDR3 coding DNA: TGTGCCTGGAGTGCGGGGGGGGCTGATGAAAAACTGTTTTTT. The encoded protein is CAWSAGGADEKLFF.

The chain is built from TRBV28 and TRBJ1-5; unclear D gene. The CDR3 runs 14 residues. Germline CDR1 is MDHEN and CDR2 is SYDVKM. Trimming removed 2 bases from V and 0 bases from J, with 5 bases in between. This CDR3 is CASSLEYSNQPQHF. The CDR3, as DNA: TGTGCCAGCAGTTTAGAGTATAGCAATCAGCCCCAGCATTTT.

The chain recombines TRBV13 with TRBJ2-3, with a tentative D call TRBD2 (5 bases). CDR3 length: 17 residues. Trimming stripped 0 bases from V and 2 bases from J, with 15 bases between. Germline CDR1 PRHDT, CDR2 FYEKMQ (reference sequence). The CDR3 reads CASSLGGESPFTDTQYF. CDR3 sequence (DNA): TGTGCCAGCAGCTTAGGCGGGGAGTCGCCATTCACAGATACGCAGTATTTT.

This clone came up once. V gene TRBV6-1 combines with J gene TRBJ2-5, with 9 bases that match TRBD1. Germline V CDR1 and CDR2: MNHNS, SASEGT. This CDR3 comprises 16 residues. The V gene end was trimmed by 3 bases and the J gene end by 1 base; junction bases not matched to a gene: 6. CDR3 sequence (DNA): TGTGCCAGCAGTGAGATTGGGACAGGGATCCAAGAGACCCAGTACTTC. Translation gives CASSEIGTGIQETQYF.

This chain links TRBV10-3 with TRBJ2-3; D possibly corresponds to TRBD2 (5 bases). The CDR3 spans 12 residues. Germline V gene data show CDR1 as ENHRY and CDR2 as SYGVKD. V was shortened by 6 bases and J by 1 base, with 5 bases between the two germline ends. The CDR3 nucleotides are TGTGCCATCAGCGGGGGCACAGATACGCAGTATTTT. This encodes CAISGGTDTQYF.

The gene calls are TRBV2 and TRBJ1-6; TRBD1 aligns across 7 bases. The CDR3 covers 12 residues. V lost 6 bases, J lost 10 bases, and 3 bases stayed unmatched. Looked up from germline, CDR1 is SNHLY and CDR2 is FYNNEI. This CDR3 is CASRTGSSPLHF. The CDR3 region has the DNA TGTGCCAGCAGGACAGGGAGCTCACCCCTCCACTTT.

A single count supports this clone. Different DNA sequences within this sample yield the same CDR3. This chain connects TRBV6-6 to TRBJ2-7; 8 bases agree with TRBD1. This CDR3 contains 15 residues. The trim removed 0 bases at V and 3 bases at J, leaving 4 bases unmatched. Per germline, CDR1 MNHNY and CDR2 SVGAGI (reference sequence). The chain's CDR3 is CASSYSGQGSYEQYF. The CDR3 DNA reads TGTGCCAGCAGTTACTCTGGACAGGGAAGCTACGAGCAGTACTTC.

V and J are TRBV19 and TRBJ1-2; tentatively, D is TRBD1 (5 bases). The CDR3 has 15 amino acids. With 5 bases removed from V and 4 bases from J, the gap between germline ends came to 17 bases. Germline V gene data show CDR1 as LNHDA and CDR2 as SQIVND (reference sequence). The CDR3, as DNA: TGTGCCAGTAGTCTTCTTACGGGGGGGGGCTATGGCTACACCTTC. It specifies CASSLLTGGGYGYTF.

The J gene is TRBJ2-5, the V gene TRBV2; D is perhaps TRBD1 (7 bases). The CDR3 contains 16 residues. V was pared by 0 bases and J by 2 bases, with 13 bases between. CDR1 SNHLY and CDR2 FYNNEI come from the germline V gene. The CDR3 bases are TGTGCCAGCAGTGAAGCGCTGGCAGGGGGGCAAGAGACCCAGTACTTC. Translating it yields CASSEALAGGQETQYF.

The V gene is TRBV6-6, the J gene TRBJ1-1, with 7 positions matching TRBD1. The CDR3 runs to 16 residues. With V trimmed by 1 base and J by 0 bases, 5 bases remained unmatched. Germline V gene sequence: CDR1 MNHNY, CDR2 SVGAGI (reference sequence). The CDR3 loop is CASSYYRGGMNTEAFF. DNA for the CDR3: TGTGCCAGCAGTTACTACAGAGGGGGCATGAACACTGAAGCTTTCTTT.

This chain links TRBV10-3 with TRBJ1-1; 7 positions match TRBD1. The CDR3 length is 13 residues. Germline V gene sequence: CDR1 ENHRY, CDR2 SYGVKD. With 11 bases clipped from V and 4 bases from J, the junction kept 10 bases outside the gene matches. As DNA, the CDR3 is TGTGCCTCCTTCGCCCAGGGGGGCACTGAAGCTTTCTTT. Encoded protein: CASFAQGGTEAFF.

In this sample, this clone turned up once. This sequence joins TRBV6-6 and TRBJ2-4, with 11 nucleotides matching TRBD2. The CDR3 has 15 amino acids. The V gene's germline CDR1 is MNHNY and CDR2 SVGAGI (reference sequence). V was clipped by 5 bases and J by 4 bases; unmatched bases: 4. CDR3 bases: TGTGCCAGCAGTCACGGGACTAGCGGAAAAAACATTCAGTACTTC. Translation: CASSHGTSGKNIQYF.

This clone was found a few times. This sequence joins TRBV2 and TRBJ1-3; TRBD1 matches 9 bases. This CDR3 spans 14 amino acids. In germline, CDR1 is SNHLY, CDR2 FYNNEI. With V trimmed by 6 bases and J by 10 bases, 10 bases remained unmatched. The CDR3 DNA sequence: TGTGCCAGCAGCCCCGGGACAGGGTGGGCGACCATATATTTT. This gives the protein CASSPGTGWATIYF.

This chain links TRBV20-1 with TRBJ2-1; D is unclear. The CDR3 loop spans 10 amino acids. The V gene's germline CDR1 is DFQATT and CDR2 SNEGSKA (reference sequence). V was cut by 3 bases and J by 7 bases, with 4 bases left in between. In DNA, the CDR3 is TGCAGTGCTAGTCGGAATGAGCAGTTCTTC. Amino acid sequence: CSASRNEQFF.

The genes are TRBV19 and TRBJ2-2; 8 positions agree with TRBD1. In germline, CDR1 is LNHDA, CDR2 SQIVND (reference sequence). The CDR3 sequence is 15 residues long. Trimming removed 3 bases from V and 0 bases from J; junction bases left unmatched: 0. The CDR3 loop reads CASSMTGANTGELFF. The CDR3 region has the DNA TGTGCCAGTAGTATGACAGGGGCGAACACCGGGGAGCTGTTTTTT. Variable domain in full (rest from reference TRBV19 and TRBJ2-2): DGGITQSPKYLFRKEGQNVTLSCEQNLNHDAMYWYRQDPGQGLRLIYYSQIVNDFQKGDIAEGYSVSREKKESFPLTVTSAQKNPTAFYLCASSMTGANTGELFFGEGSRLTVL.

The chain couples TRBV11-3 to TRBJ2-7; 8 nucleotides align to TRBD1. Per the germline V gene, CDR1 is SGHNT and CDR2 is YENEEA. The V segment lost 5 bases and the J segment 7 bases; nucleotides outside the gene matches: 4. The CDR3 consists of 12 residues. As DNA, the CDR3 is TGTGCCAGCAGCCCGGGACAGGAGGAGCAGTACTTC. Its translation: CASSPGQEEQYF.